What follows are 30 T cell receptor beta chains derived from one specimen sequenced in a study of blood T cell repertoires in COVID-19. TCRdb keeps only in-frame clones here, not all; method: immunoSEQ multiplex PCR. The table shows a few hundred thousand clones, with around 85% occurring only once. Sequencing used peripheral blood. Receptors were obtained from a woman between 65 and 79 years old with acute or convalescent COVID-19.

The chain is built from TRBV7-9 and TRBJ1-2, with 10 bases that match TRBD1. The CDR3 extends over 14 amino acids. Germline V lookup: CDR1 SEHNR, CDR2 FQNEAQ (reference sequence). Trimming at V came to 4 bases and at J to 5 bases, leaving 4 bases not matched to a gene. Written as DNA, the CDR3 is TGTGCCAGCAGCTACGCGGGACAGGGGTATGGCTACACCTTC. Its translation: CASSYAGQGYGYTF. Full variable domain (remainder filled in from reference TRBV7-9 and TRBJ1-2): DTGVSQNPRHKITKRGQNVTFRCDPISEHNRLYWYRQTLGQGPEFLTYFQNEAQLEKSRLLSDRFSAERPKGSFSTLEIQRTEQGDSAMYLCASSYAGQGYGYTFGSGTRLTVV.

This clone was observed a single time. The J gene is TRBJ1-1, the V gene TRBV5-5; weak D call: TRBD1 (6 bases). Germline CDR1 SGHKS, CDR2 YYEKEE (reference sequence). CDR3 length equals 19 residues. The V and J ends lost 1 base and 3 bases respectively, with 25 bases between them. CDR3 bases: TGTGCCAGCAGCTTGAGAAAGTTCGAGACAGGAGACGGGGACACTGAAGCTTTCTTT. This gives the protein CASSLRKFETGDGDTEAFF. Full variable domain (outside the CDR3, taken from reference TRBV5-5 and TRBJ1-1): DAGVTQSPTHLIKTRGQQVTLRCSPISGHKSVSWYQQVLGQGPQFIFQYYEKEERGRGNFPDRFSARQFPNYSSELNVNALLLGDSALYLCASSLRKFETGDGDTEAFFGQGTRLTVV.

The J gene is TRBJ1-4, the V gene TRBV9, with TRBD1 identical over 9 bases. CDR1 is SGDLS, CDR2 YYNGEE, per germline. CDR3 length: 16 residues. After removal of 4 bases from V and 2 bases from J, the junction contained 6 bases not matched to a gene. CDR3 sequence: CASSSGQGGTNEKLFF. The CDR3 DNA follows: TGTGCCAGCAGCTCGGGACAGGGTGGCACTAATGAAAAACTGTTTTTT.

This chain uses TRBV7-9 with TRBJ2-3; D gene ambiguous. The CDR3 length is 13 residues. CDR1 is SEHNR, CDR2 FQNEAQ, per germline (reference sequence). V lost 3 bases, J lost 5 bases, and 9 bases lay in between. CDR3 in DNA: TGTGCCAGCAGCTTGCGAGGCGGAGATACGCAGTATTTT. Translating gives CASSLRGGDTQYF.

The chain links TRBV7-9 to TRBJ1-4; possible D gene TRBD1, 6 bases. Per germline, CDR1 SEHNR and CDR2 FQNEAQ (reference sequence). This CDR3 comprises 12 residues. The V and J ends lost 1 base and 13 bases respectively, with 10 bases between them. Here the CDR3 reads CASSLDRARLFF. In nucleotides, the CDR3 is TGTGCCAGCAGCTTAGACAGGGCCCGACTGTTTTTT.

The chain is built from TRBV24-1 and TRBJ2-6, with TRBD1 matching 7 bases. The CDR3 is 16 amino acids. Germline CDR1 is KGHDR and CDR2 is SFDVKD. Unmatched junction bases numbered 7, after V lost 9 bases and J lost 0 bases. In nucleotides, the CDR3 is TGTGCCACCGAGGGACAGAGTCTCTCTGGGGCCAACGTCCTGACTTTC. Translated: CATEGQSLSGANVLTF.

This chain joins TRBV14 and TRBJ1-1; TRBD1 matches 7 bases. CDR1 SGHDN and CDR2 FVKESK come from the germline V gene. Losses at the gene ends were 6 bases for V and 11 bases for J; bases not matched to a gene: 12. CDR3 length equals 13 residues. CDR3 nucleotide sequence: TGTGCCAGCAGTGTAAAAGCAGGGGGACACGCTTTCTTT. Translation: CASSVKAGGHAFF.

This clone has just a few counts. This chain connects TRBV12-5 to TRBJ2-5, with 15 bases that match TRBD2. Looked up from germline, CDR1 is LGHNT and CDR2 is FRNRAP. V gave up 7 bases and J gave up 5 bases; unmatched junction bases: 5. The CDR3 runs 15 residues. CDR3 bases: TGTGCTAGTGATCAGGGACTAGCGGGAGGTGAGACCCAGTACTTC. Translation gives CASDQGLAGGETQYF.

The count of this clone is one. CDR3 in amino acids: CASSSDSPWGGRWYEQYF. The CDR3 DNA sequence: TGTGCCAGCAGCTCGGACTCTCCTTGGGGCGGGAGGTGGTACGAGCAGTACTTC. This sequence joins TRBV13 and TRBJ2-7, with TRBD2 matching over 8 bases. J gave up 4 bases and V 4 bases, and 18 bases lay outside the gene matches. This CDR3 has 18 amino acids. CDR1 is PRHDT, CDR2 FYEKMQ, per germline (reference sequence).

The chain couples TRBV20-1 to TRBJ1-1; no firm D call. V lost 5 bases, J lost 3 bases, and 7 bases lay in between. The CDR3 is 11 amino acids. The germline V gene has CDR1 DFQATT and CDR2 SNEGSKA (reference sequence). The CDR3 sequence is CSASQYTEAFF. CDR3 nucleotide sequence: TGCAGTGCTTCTCAGTACACTGAAGCTTTCTTT.

The chain combines TRBV7-2 with TRBJ1-1, with unresolved D. The CDR3 runs to 14 residues. V lost 2 bases to trimming and J lost 4 bases, with 11 bases between them. CDR1 and CDR2 from the germline V gene are SGHTA and FQGNSA. CDR3 loop: CASSLLGGGTEAFF. Here the CDR3 DNA reads TGTGCCAGCAGCTTACTAGGAGGTGGCACTGAAGCTTTCTTT.

The J gene is TRBJ2-3, the V gene TRBV7-9; D might be TRBD1 (6 bases). V shed 6 bases and J shed 2 bases, with 18 bases lying between them. Germline CDR1 and CDR2: SEHNR and FQNEAQ (reference sequence). The CDR3 is 16 amino acids. The CDR3 here is CASRSGDPPNTDTQYF. CDR3 DNA sequence: TGTGCCAGCAGGTCAGGGGACCCCCCTAACACAGATACGCAGTATTTT.

The CDR3 is CASSLGAGGTDTQYF. CDR3 nucleotides: TGTGCCAGCAGCTTAGGCGCGGGGGGCACAGATACGCAGTATTTT. The V gene is TRBV11-3, the J gene TRBJ2-3, with TRBD2 identical over 7 bases. The CDR3 has 15 residues. Germline V gene sequence: CDR1 SGHNT, CDR2 YENEEA. The J segment lost 1 base and the V segment lost 1 base, leaving 2 bases of the junction unmatched.

The chain recombines TRBV9 with TRBJ2-3; 9 bases match TRBD2. The CDR3 has 17 amino acids. V lost 0 bases, J lost 5 bases, and 10 bases stayed unmatched. CDR1 and CDR2 from the germline V gene are SGDLS and YYNGEE. DNA for the CDR3: TGTGCCAGCAGCGTAGCCAGCGGGGGGCTTGGGGGAGATACGCAGTATTTT. Translated, it gives CASSVASGGLGGDTQYF.

The chain is built from TRBV5-1 and TRBJ2-3; a possible D gene is TRBD2 (5 bases). Between the trimmed V and J ends, which lost 0 bases and 2 bases, there was a span of 10 bases. This CDR3 contains 15 residues. Germline-derived CDR1 and CDR2 are SGHRS and YFSETQ. CDR3: CASSLEEGSTDTQYF. CDR3 coding DNA: TGCGCCAGCAGCTTGGAAGAGGGATCCACAGATACGCAGTATTTT.

The chain recombines TRBV6-5 with TRBJ2-2; D unclear. Looked up from germline, CDR1 is MNHEY and CDR2 is SVGAGI. The CDR3 length is 13 residues. Trimming stripped 2 bases from V and 5 bases from J, with 6 bases between. CDR3 in amino acids: CASSYPRTGELFF. CDR3 coding DNA: TGTGCCAGCAGTTACCCTCGGACCGGGGAGCTGTTTTTT.

The J gene is TRBJ2-1, the V gene TRBV15; tentative D call: TRBD1 (5 bases). Germline V gene lookup returns CDR1 LNHNV and CDR2 YYDKDF (reference sequence). Trimming took 2 bases from V and 0 from J, leaving 14 bases between them. The CDR3 covers 17 residues. The CDR3 nucleotides are TGTGCCACCAGCAGATCCCTGACAGTTCTCTCCTACAATGAGCAGTTCTTC. Its protein is CATSRSLTVLSYNEQFF.

CDR3 in amino acids: CASSHRDRVSPLHF. DNA for the CDR3: TGTGCCAGCAGCCACCGCGACAGGGTCTCACCCCTCCACTTT. V is TRBV3-1 (or the pseudogene TRBV3-2) and J is TRBJ1-6, with 7 bases lining up with TRBD1. The germline V gene has CDR1 LGHDT and CDR2 YNNKEL (reference sequence). The CDR3 totals 14 residues. Trimming at V came to 3 bases and at J to 10 bases, leaving 6 bases not matched to a gene.

The genes are TRBV10-3 and TRBJ1-1, with a possible D match to TRBD1 (5 bases). The ends were cut back, 10 bases at V and 6 bases at J, with 12 bases in the middle. The CDR3 sequence is 11 residues long. CDR1 is ENHRY and CDR2 is SYGVKD in the germline V gene. CDR3: CASQGTAEAFF. CDR3 DNA: TGTGCCAGCCAGGGTACGGCTGAAGCTTTCTTT.

The chain links TRBV15 to TRBJ2-5; 10 bases are shared with TRBD2. Germline CDR1 LNHNV, CDR2 YYDKDF (reference sequence). The length of the CDR3 is 16 residues. The V segment lost 2 bases and the J segment 2 bases; nucleotides outside the gene matches: 5. This chain's CDR3 is CATSRPRAGGQETQYF. DNA for the CDR3: TGTGCCACCAGCAGACCACGAGCGGGGGGGCAAGAGACCCAGTACTTC.

The chain joins TRBV5-1 to TRBJ2-5; 10 bases are a match to TRBD2. After removal of 6 bases from V and 3 bases from J, the junction contained 8 bases not matched to a gene. The V gene's germline CDR1 is SGHRS and CDR2 YFSETQ. The CDR3 is made up of 15 amino acids. The CDR3 sequence: CASTSGGAREETQYF. The CDR3 DNA reads as TGCGCCAGCACGAGCGGGGGGGCGCGGGAAGAGACCCAGTACTTC.

This sequence joins TRBV11-3 and TRBJ2-1; 7 nucleotides match TRBD2. This CDR3 has 13 amino acids. The trim removed 1 base at V and 9 bases at J, leaving 3 bases unmatched. CDR1 is SGHNT, CDR2 YENEEA, per germline. The CDR3 DNA reads as TGTGCCAGCAGCTTAGGGACTAGAAGTGAGCAGTTCTTC. Translated, it gives CASSLGTRSEQFF.

V gene TRBV10-3 combines with J gene TRBJ2-7; D may be TRBD1 (5 bases). Per germline, CDR1 ENHRY and CDR2 SYGVKD. The CDR3 runs 12 residues. V lost 4 bases to trimming and J lost 4 bases, with 8 bases between them. The CDR3 bases are TGTGCCATCAGTGTGCAGGGTTACGAGCAGTACTTC. It is translated as CAISVQGYEQYF.

This rearrangement joins TRBV6-5 to TRBJ1-6; D unresolved. Germline V gene lookup returns CDR1 MNHEY and CDR2 SVGAGI. V was trimmed by 8 bases and J by 9 bases, leaving 20 bases between them. This CDR3 spans 15 amino acids. This CDR3 is CASRPERTIRSPLHF. CDR3 bases: TGTGCCAGCCGGCCTGAAAGGACTATTCGTTCACCCCTCCACTTT.

Only one count was recorded for this clone. This chain links TRBV4-2 with TRBJ2-3; D may be TRBD2 (5 bases). The CDR3 runs 16 residues. Per germline, CDR1 LGHNA and CDR2 YNFKEQ. Between the trimmed V and J ends, which lost 1 base and 0 bases, there was a span of 11 bases. Here the CDR3 DNA reads TGTGCCAGCAGCCAAGCAAGCGGAAGTAGCACAGATACGCAGTATTTT. Translation: CASSQASGSSTDTQYF.

The chain employs TRBV24-1 and TRBJ2-7, with TRBD1 identical over 7 bases. Unmatched junction bases numbered 4, after V lost 4 bases and J lost 5 bases. CDR3 length: 13 residues. CDR1 and CDR2 from the germline V gene are KGHDR and SFDVKD. The CDR3 DNA is TGTGCCACCAGTGAGGGACAGAGGAACGAGCAGTACTTC. It specifies CATSEGQRNEQYF.

In regard to this clone: This CDR3 is also generated by other DNA sequences in the sample. The V and J genes are TRBV5-1 and TRBJ2-7, with a tentative D call TRBD1 (5 bases). This CDR3 spans 13 amino acids. CDR1 is SGHRS, CDR2 YFSETQ, per germline. The ends were cut back, 4 bases at V and 6 bases at J, with 14 bases in the middle. CDR3 sequence (DNA): TGCGCCAGCAGCCGAACCGACAGAGGCGAGCAGTACTTC. Its protein product is CASSRTDRGEQYF.

V usage is TRBV7-2 and J usage is TRBJ1-1; D gene uncertain. The CDR3 spans 15 residues. Germline CDR1 and CDR2: SGHTA and FQGNSA. The V gene lost 4 bases and the J gene lost 7 bases, with 19 bases spanning the gap. As DNA, the CDR3 is TGTGCCAGCAGCTACGACACTTTCCCCCGATTTGAAGCTTTCTTT. Its translation: CASSYDTFPRFEAFF.

This chain joins TRBV4-1 and TRBJ2-5, with TRBD2 matching over 10 bases. After removal of 1 base from V and 5 bases from J, the junction contained 7 bases not matched to a gene. CDR3 size: 16 residues. Per the germline V gene, CDR1 is MGHRA and CDR2 is YSYEKL. In DNA, the CDR3 is TGCGCCAGCAGCCAAGCTTCTAGCGGGGGTTTGGAGACCCAGTACTTC. It specifies CASSQASSGGLETQYF.

The chain employs TRBV2 and TRBJ2-5, with 7 bases matching TRBD1. Germline V gene data show CDR1 as SNHLY and CDR2 as FYNNEI. V lost 8 bases to trimming and J lost 4 bases; unmatched junction nucleotides: 10. This CDR3 is built from 14 residues. Here the CDR3 reads CASYRTGGAETQYF. The CDR3 DNA follows: TGTGCCAGCTATCGGACAGGTGGGGCAGAGACCCAGTACTTC.